What follows is one T cell receptor (beta chain) and its context. In the original processing: Amplifying reference gene primers gave estimates of nucleated cell counts. The repertoire was sequenced with immunoSEQ multiplex PCR; TCRdb's copy has only in-frame clones and lacks some. That table supplies the V and J calls and clone size; D and trimming were determined from the DNA. The sample yields 200,000 to 250,000 clones, 75% to 90% seen once. V lost 0 bases and J lost 0, with 12 bases in between. Germline V gene lookup returns CDR1 SGHRS and CDR2 YFSETQ. This CDR3 comprises 16 residues. The entry originates in a study of blood T cell repertoires in COVID-19.

The rearrangement links TRBV5-1 to TRBJ1-1; D gene unclear. The TCR sequence derives from a woman of 80 years or more with COVID-19, enrolled during active disease. Sequenced sample: peripheral blood. The CDR3 spells CASSLGARALNTEAFF. DNA for the CDR3: TGCGCCAGCAGCTTGGGGGCGAGGGCCTTGAACACTGAAGCTTTCTTT. The whole variable domain, filled in from reference TRBV5-1 and TRBJ1-1, reads KAGVTQTPRYLIKTRGQQVTLSCSPISGHRSVSWYQQTPGQGLQFLFEYFSETQRNKGNFPGRFSGRQFSNSRSEMNVSTLELGDSALYLCASSLGARALNTEAFFGQGTRLTVV.